This TCR beta chain derives from a study of neurological immune-mediated disorders. CDR1 is MNHEY, CDR2 SVGAGI, per germline. Unmatched junction bases numbered 1, after V lost 5 bases and J lost 1 base. CDR3 length: 13 residues. With 10-nucleotide random UMIs included, cDNA was synthesized by 5'RACE. Each CDR3 protein is one row after TCRdb ran MiXCR on the 5' RACE reads. Seen here are fewer than 110,000 distinct CDR3 sequences, approximately 10% observed once, and the top ten hold 3.1%. Indicated time point: longitudinal time-point 3. The study built unsorted libraries from 2 million PBMCs kept at -80 C. This clonotype was seen at least ten times.

Sequenced: PBMCs. The clonotype comes from a female donor with HTLV-1-associated myelopathy (HAM/TSP). The J gene is TRBJ1-1, the V gene TRBV6-5; 7 bases map to TRBD1. In DNA form, the CDR3 reads TGTGCCAGCAGTCGACAGGGGAACACTGAAGCTTTCTTT. This gives the protein CASSRQGNTEAFF.